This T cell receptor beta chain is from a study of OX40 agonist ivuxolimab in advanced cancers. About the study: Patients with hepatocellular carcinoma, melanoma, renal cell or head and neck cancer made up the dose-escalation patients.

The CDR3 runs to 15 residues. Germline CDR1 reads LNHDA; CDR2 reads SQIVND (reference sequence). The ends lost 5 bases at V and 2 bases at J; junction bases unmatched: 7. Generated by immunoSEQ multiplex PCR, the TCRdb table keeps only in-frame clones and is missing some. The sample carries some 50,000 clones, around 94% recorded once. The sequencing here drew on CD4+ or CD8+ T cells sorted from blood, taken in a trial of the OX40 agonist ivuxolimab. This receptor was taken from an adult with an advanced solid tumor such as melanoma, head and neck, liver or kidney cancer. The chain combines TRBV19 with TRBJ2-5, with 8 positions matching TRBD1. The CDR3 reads CASSVWTGHQETQYF. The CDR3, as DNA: TGTGCCAGTAGTGTTTGGACAGGGCATCAAGAGACCCAGTACTTC.